The next 11 T cell receptor beta chains were all read from a single sample in a study of shared clonotypes between healthy human individuals (dated by TCRdb to 2018 to 2020). Libraries were constructed by the immunoSEQ multiplex PCR assay. TCRdb provides this immuneACCESS table in a form limited to in-frame rearrangements. Some clones are lacking; in checked studies, under half of them reflect an unresolved V gene, and why the rest are absent is not known. The sample table lists roughly 410,000 clones, 96% of them with a count of one. Of the sample, about 0.32% is held by the ten largest clones. The sequencing input was memory CD8+ T cells sorted from blood. The cell subset or site label here, explained by the study, means: CD45RO+ cells pooled with CCR7-negative TemRA cells. The origin of the receptors is a man aged 30-40 years in good health.

J is TRBJ1-2 and V is TRBV6-5, with 7 bases that match TRBD1. J was trimmed by 8 bases and V by 2 bases; bases with no gene match: 5. CDR1 and CDR2 from the germline V gene are MNHEY and SVGAGI. CDR3 size: 13 residues. In DNA form, the CDR3 reads TGTGCCAGCAGTTACCTACAGGGGCTAGGCTACACCTTC. Encoded protein: CASSYLQGLGYTF.

This clone was seen a single time. The V and J genes are TRBV11-2 and TRBJ2-1, with D uncertain. V was shortened by 5 bases and J by 7 bases, with 6 bases between the two germline ends. This CDR3 has 11 amino acids. Germline CDR1 and CDR2: SGHAT and FQNNGV. In DNA form, the CDR3 reads TGTGCCAGCAGCCTTGAGAATGAGCAGTTCTTC. This translates into CASSLENEQFF.

This clone occurred a few times. The J gene is TRBJ2-7, the V gene TRBV10-3; D remains unclear. CDR3 length: 12 residues. The germline gives CDR1 ENHRY, CDR2 SYGVKD. The V end lost 2 bases, the J end lost 0 bases, and 2 bases lay between the germline ends. The CDR3: CAISENSYEQYF. CDR3 bases: TGTGCCATCAGTGAGAACTCCTACGAGCAGTACTTC.

The CDR3 sequence is CSVKLASSYNEQFF. In DNA form, the CDR3 reads TGCAGCGTTAAACTAGCGAGCTCCTACAATGAGCAGTTCTTC. The chain combines TRBV29-1 with TRBJ2-1; TRBD2 matches at 7 bases. From germline, CDR1 is SQVTM and CDR2 ANQGSEA. Trimming took 5 bases from V and 0 from J; bases not matched to a gene: 4. This CDR3 has 14 amino acids.

The rearrangement links TRBV4-1 to TRBJ2-7; D is tentatively TRBD1 or TRBD2 (6 bases each). The germline gives CDR1 MGHRA, CDR2 YSYEKL. The CDR3 runs 14 residues. V was clipped by 0 bases and J by 5 bases, with 11 bases between them. The CDR3 DNA sequence: TGCGCCAGCAGCCAAGATCCTCGGGGGCACGAGCAGTACTTC. Its translation is CASSQDPRGHEQYF.

The V and J genes are TRBV5-1 and TRBJ2-1, with D tentatively TRBD1 or TRBD2 (5 bases each). The V gene lost 4 bases and the J gene lost 6 bases, with 11 bases spanning the gap. This CDR3 contains 13 residues. Germline CDR1 and CDR2: SGHRS and YFSETQ. CDR3 region: CASSPGRRNEQFF. CDR3 DNA sequence: TGCGCCAGCAGCCCGGGGCGTCGCAATGAGCAGTTCTTC.

The chain combines TRBV30 with TRBJ2-7; 8 bases match TRBD1. V lost 6 bases, J lost 6 bases, and 10 bases stayed unmatched. Per germline, CDR1 GTSNPN and CDR2 SVGIG (reference sequence). The CDR3 has 13 amino acids. CDR3 bases: TGTGCCTGCCAGGGGGCGGGGAGCTGCGAGCAGTACTTC. This sequence encodes CACQGAGSCEQYF.

Of note for this clone: In the same sample, other DNA sequences code for this CDR3. CDR3 sequence reads: CASSLVGAGELFF. CDR3 coding DNA: TGTGCCAGCAGCTTAGTCGGGGCCGGGGAGCTGTTTTTT. The genes are TRBV7-2 and TRBJ2-2, with D possibly matching TRBD2 (5 bases). Trimming removed 1 base from V and 6 bases from J, with 6 bases in between. The CDR3 is made up of 13 amino acids. Germline assignment: CDR1 SGHTA and CDR2 FQGNSA.

J is TRBJ2-3 and V is TRBV5-1; 10 nucleotides line up with TRBD2. V lost 0 bases to trimming and J lost 5 bases; unmatched junction nucleotides: 9. The CDR3 has 17 amino acids. Germline V gene data show CDR1 as SGHRS and CDR2 as YFSETQ. The CDR3 DNA sequence: TGCGCCAGCAGCTTGGTAGCTAGCGGGAGAAGAAGAGATACGCAGTATTTT. The encoded protein is CASSLVASGRRRDTQYF.

To note about this clone: An end of the junction does not agree with germline; a read error may underlie this. This specimen includes other DNA sequences encoding the same CDR3. The CDR3 is CASSLSRETQYF. The CDR3 DNA follows: TGTGCCAGCAGCTTGTCCAGAGAGACCCAGTACTTC. The rearrangement links TRBV5-1 to TRBJ2-5; D is unclear. Germline values: CDR1 SGHRS, CDR2 YFSETQ. The CDR3 totals 12 residues.

The gene calls are TRBV5-1 and TRBJ1-5, with D possibly TRBD1 on 5 matching bases. The CDR3 runs to 15 residues. V was cut by 0 bases and J by 5 bases, with 12 bases left in between. The germline CDR1 and CDR2 sequences are SGHRS and YFSETQ. CDR3 sequence: CASSLEGAQDQPQHF. The CDR3 bases are TGCGCCAGCAGCTTGGAAGGGGCGCAGGATCAGCCCCAGCATTTT.